This T cell receptor beta chain is drawn from a study of STAT3 mutations in large granular lymphocyte leukemia (dated 2019 in TCRdb). Background on the whole study: In roughly half of the longitudinally sequenced T-LGLL patients, canonical activating STAT3 mutations were detected. More than half of T-LGLL patients received one or more immunosuppressive therapy regimens, with hematologic response in around 40% of those treated. Serial deep sequencing of TCRbeta CDR3 and STAT3 was performed in patients with T-cell large granular lymphocyte leukemia to reconstruct clonal hierarchy and dynamics. From an initial cohort of about 200 LGL patients, 20 or so representative T-LGLL cases were selected for longitudinal TCRbeta and STAT3 sequencing. As controls, the study also included longitudinal sequencing of a couple of patients with natural killer LGL leukemia. Each patient was sequenced at an average of approximately 4 time points, ranging from 2 to 8 samplings.

DNA was extracted from blood mononuclear cells, with the same DNA used for both TCR and STAT3 sequencing. On the study overall, not on this receptor specifically: Persisting codominant clonotypes in some patients meant a small but highly pathogenic clone may have been missed. TCR clonotype switching after therapy was observed in 6 of 18 patients, and all newly emerging clones were found to be STAT3 wild type. The burden of the dominant TCR clone was higher than the STAT3 mutant burden in several patients, which suggests that the STAT3 mutation arose secondarily inside a clone that had already expanded. Variable intervals between samplings and differing treatment regimens complicated linking therapy response to changes in TCR clonal burden. Because no samples were available when a clone first appeared, clonal expansion was inferred from samplings taken at other points. Every T-LGLL patient showed at least one immunodominant TCRbeta clonotype, and about half showed multiple immunodominant subclonotypes.

An Illumina MiSeq was used to sequence the TCRbeta libraries, yielding an average of around 42,000 productive templates per sample. Using multiplex PCR amplification, the immunoSEQ assay generated the TCRbeta CDR3 libraries. Per the source publication's procedure: Repertoire diversity was calculated as previously defined, with values near 0 taken to indicate extremely monoclonal samples. Not all clones reach the TCRdb copy of this immuneACCESS table, which keeps in-frame sequences only. Checked studies attribute under half of the gap to unresolved V genes and leave the rest unexplained. That table is the source of V, J and clone size, and D and trimming were worked out from the DNA. A total of 15,000 to 18,000 clones appear in this sample, 80% to 95% of them only once. The top ten hold under 9% of the sample. Of note for this clone: Its antigen is not yet known. Base qualities were left out, and no much larger clone turns up one base away.

The CDR3 contains 15 residues, cysteine and phenylalanine counted. The CDR3 DNA has 45 bases and is translated from base 1. Trimming removed 4 bases from V and 5 bases from J, leaving 18 bases between the germline ends. CDR1 MNHNY and CDR2 SVGAGI are derived from the germline V gene (reference sequence). The V and J segments used are TRBV6-6 and TRBJ2-7; the D region is possibly TRBD1 or TRBD2, each matching across 5 bases. This sequence was found in a woman aged 50 to 60 with T-cell large granular lymphocyte leukemia. Some clones in this sample may be carry-over from other donors' samples. The age is the age at diagnosis. The sample consisted of peripheral blood mononuclear cells. At the DNA level, the sequence is TGTGCCAGCAGTTGGGGGTCGGGGTTTATGAACGAGCAGTACTTC. Translated, this gives CASSWGSGFMNEQYF.